Included here is one TCR beta chain sequence, with context. This receptor's antigen is unknown. Nothing much larger sits one base from this clone, and base qualities are not available. Using the deep immunoSEQ assay, multiplex PCR amplified TCR CDR3 regions from genomic DNA. Extracted genomic DNA from each cell subset was distributed evenly across all wells of several immunoSEQ 96-well plates, and each plate was treated as a replicate. Each replicate PCR for sorted subsets received about 200 ng genomic DNA, equal to roughly 30,000 T cell genomes. Purified libraries were measured with a Qubit 3.0 fluorometer, size-checked on a Bioanalyzer 2100, and measured again with the KAPA Library Quantification kit. A separate single-read 150-cycle Illumina NextSeq 550 flow cell was used to sequence each immunoSEQ 96-well plate. The authors' pipeline ran thus. Because only junctional sequences without quality scores were contained in the immunoSEQ output, filtering matching that applied to full-length reads could not be performed. To assign V/J genes and CDR3, sequences were annotated against IMGT germline references using PyIR, a Python wrapper for IgBLAST v1.9. Reads were filtered out if the reads had weak V/J assignments (E-value above 1e-6), no CDR3, stop codons, out-of-frame junctions, or ambiguous translated residues. V3J clonotypes were defined as sequences sharing the same inferred V gene, J gene, and CDR3 amino acid sequence. Percentage overlap between repertoires was computed as shared unique clonotypes divided by the size of the smaller repertoire. Richness of each repertoire was evaluated using RTK rarefaction, the Chao1 estimator, and Recon v2.1 estimates of unobserved clonotypes. For all TCRbeta clonotypes obtained by the gDNA method from several donors, generation probabilities were computed with OLGA. Drawn from immuneACCESS, this table holds only the in-frame rearrangements with V and J called that TCRdb kept. Clones are partly lost; checked studies trace under half to an unresolved V gene and leave the rest unexplained. That table furnishes V, J and clone size, whereas the DNA furnished D and trimming. Across this sample there are roughly 2.5 million clones, with roughly 92% seen only once. Over 0.12% of the sample lies in the top ten.

This sample was included in a study of shared clonotypes between healthy human individuals (TCRdb year 2020). General notes on the study: The cohort comprised a couple of women and a few men aged 18 to 49 years. Per donor, three plates each were used for CD4 naive and CD4 memory, two for CD8 naive, and one for CD8 memory. To estimate repertoire size and how much clonotype sharing occurs between individuals, the study deeply sequenced the blood TCR repertoires of five healthy adults. Different laboratories and diverse techniques were used to prepare libraries and sequence TCR repertoires, to increase sequencing depth and limit assay-specific biases. Per donor, leukapheresis produced somewhere between about 0.9 and 9.5 billion PBMCs. Study-level results and caveats: Sampling was restricted to blood, and TCR repertoires in tissue are likely to differ from TCR repertoires in blood. Sharing across a few donors was observed for roughly 5.4% of naive CD4, over 3% of naive CD8, over 2% of memory CD4, and 0.4% of memory CD8 clonotypes. Clonotypes shared by all four sorted-subset donors showed higher generation probabilities than non-shared clonotypes. Incomplete sequencing was indicated by rarefaction of sorted-subset datasets, despite the large sequencing depth. Larger estimated clonotype richness was generally found for naive subsets than for memory subsets. Pairwise subsampling led to the expectation that sequencing depth would affect the degree of clonotype sharing among donors. Because the study included a small number of donors, the genetic and exposure-history diversity represented was limited.

Healthy HIV-negative adults with no recently reported acute infections or vaccinations were included as donors. Only Caucasian adults living in Nashville, Tennessee, USA were represented among the donors. Magnetic negative selection was used to enrich CD4+ T cells, after which naive cells were positively selected on CD45RA and the negative fraction became the memory subset. After blood collection by leukapheresis, PBMCs were isolated using Ficoll-Histopaque density gradient centrifugation and then cryopreserved in the vapor phase of liquid nitrogen. Analytical flow cytometry was used to check the purity and quantity of every magnetically sorted T cell population. Each sorted fraction had its genomic DNA isolated and then quantified by UV absorbance on a Nanodrop 2000c. CDR1 and CDR2, looked up from the germline V gene, are KGHSH and LQKENI. The CDR3 sequence holds 15 residues, the cysteine and phenylalanine included. Only the CDR3 portion is preserved as DNA: 45 bases, with reading frame beginning at the first base. V drops 3 bases and J drops 6 bases, leaving 15 bases in between.

The rearrangement joined TRBV18 to TRBJ1-5; the D gene remains uncertain. The sequencing sample was made of naive CD4+ T cells sorted from blood. The sample's cell subset or site, from its label and the paper: CD45RA+ positively selected. The clonotype was recovered from a man between 18 and 35 years old in good health. The sequenced DNA is TGTGCCAGCTCACCCACGATGGGCCAAGGTCAGCCCCAGCATTTT. It is translated as CASSPTMGQGQPQHF.